This T cell receptor (beta chain) was recovered during a study of beta chain features in type 1 diabetes. Every bit of the isolated RNA underwent reverse transcription, so sequencing read expressed TCRB transcripts. The protocol was immunoSEQ multiplex PCR, while the TCRdb copy is restricted to in-frame clones and leaves out a portion. This sample has under 450,000 clones, with around 15% found just once. CDR1 is MNHEY, CDR2 SVGAGI, per germline. The CDR3 consists of 13 residues. The V gene lost 6 bases and the J gene lost 6 bases, with 14 bases spanning the gap. This clone showed up just a few times.

The material sequenced was naive CD4+ T cells from blood. The V and J genes are TRBV6-5 and TRBJ1-2; no reliable D call. The receptor's source is a woman younger than 35 in good health. The CDR3 bases are TGTGCCAGCAGGAAAAGGGAGTCAGATGGCTACACCTTC. The encoded protein is CASRKRESDGYTF.